Following are 27 T cell receptor beta chains from one sample sequenced in a study of blood T cell repertoires in COVID-19. This table comes from immunoSEQ multiplex PCR, and its TCRdb copy is limited to in-frame clones, with some not included. Of about 150,000 clones listed, around 87% are singletons. The sample consisted of peripheral blood. The receptors shown here come from a man between 18 and 35 years old with COVID-19, enrolled during active disease.

The chain uses TRBV7-2 and TRBJ1-5, with TRBD1 identical over 7 bases. The trim removed 10 bases at V and 5 bases at J, leaving 11 bases unmatched. Looked up from germline, CDR1 is SGHTA and CDR2 is FQGNSA. This CDR3 spans 14 amino acids. Here the CDR3 DNA reads TGTGCCACCTCAGGGGGGTCCTTTCATCAGCCCCAGCATTTT. Translated, it gives CATSGGSFHQPQHF.

The V and J genes are TRBV19 and TRBJ2-3, with D maybe TRBD2 (5 bases). CDR3 length: 12 amino acids. The V gene lost 6 bases and the J gene lost 2 bases, with 6 bases spanning the gap. Germline CDR1 reads LNHDA; CDR2 reads SQIVND (reference sequence). The chain's CDR3 is CASSGDTDTQYF. CDR3 bases: TGTGCCAGTAGCGGGGACACAGATACGCAGTATTTT.

V gene TRBV7-2 combines with J gene TRBJ2-1; a possible D gene is TRBD2 (5 bases). The CDR3 has 15 residues. Trimming took 2 bases from V and 0 from J, leaving 8 bases between them. The germline gives CDR1 SGHTA, CDR2 FQGNSA. DNA for the CDR3: TGTGCCAGCAGCTTATACGGGAACTCCTACAATGAGCAGTTCTTC. Translating gives CASSLYGNSYNEQFF.

This clone was observed a single time. The J gene is TRBJ2-3, the V gene TRBV4-2; D is possibly TRBD2 (7 bases). The length of the CDR3 is 17 residues. Germline assignment: CDR1 LGHNA and CDR2 YNFKEQ. The V and J ends lost 4 bases and 4 bases respectively, with 21 bases between them. CDR3 DNA: TGTGCCAGCAGCCGTCCCAGGGGTGCGGGAGTATCAGATACGCAGTATTTT. Amino acids: CASSRPRGAGVSDTQYF.

The chain carries TRBV28 and TRBJ2-1, with 9 bases aligning to TRBD2. Losses at the gene ends were 6 bases for V and 5 bases for J; bases not matched to a gene: 2. CDR3 length equals 13 residues. Germline V lookup: CDR1 MDHEN, CDR2 SYDVKM. The CDR3 DNA follows: TGTGCCAGCAGGGCTAGCGGGAACAATGAGCAGTTCTTC. It translates to CASRASGNNEQFF. Using reference TRBV28 and TRBJ2-1 for the parts outside the CDR3, the full variable domain is DVKVTQSSRYLVKRTGEKVFLECVQDMDHENMFWYRQDPGLGLRLIYFSYDVKMKEKGDIPEGYSVSREKKERFSLILESASTNQTSMYLCASRASGNNEQFFGPGTRLTVL.

This chain links TRBV3-1 (or the pseudogene TRBV3-2) with TRBJ2-3; no clear D gene. The V end lost 1 base, the J end lost 0 bases, and 11 bases lay between the germline ends. This CDR3 has 16 residues. Germline V gives CDR1 LGHDT, CDR2 YNNKEL (reference sequence). CDR3 sequence reads: CASSQAIAASTDTQYF. The CDR3 bases are TGTGCCAGCAGCCAAGCGATAGCTGCTAGCACAGATACGCAGTATTTT.

This chain uses TRBV5-4 with TRBJ2-6; 8 nucleotides align to TRBD1. CDR1 is SGHNT and CDR2 is YYREEE in the germline V gene (reference sequence). This CDR3 is built from 17 residues. With 4 bases clipped from V and 0 bases from J, the junction kept 6 bases outside the gene matches. CDR3 amino acids: CASSRGQGRSGANVLTF. The DNA of the CDR3 is TGTGCCAGCAGCAGAGGACAGGGCCGCTCTGGGGCCAACGTCCTGACTTTC.

The chain employs TRBV24-1 and TRBJ2-2, with 7 bases fitting TRBD1. The junction had 1 base not matched to a gene; V was cut back by 0 bases and J by 1 base. The V gene's germline CDR1 is KGHDR and CDR2 SFDVKD. The CDR3 contains 16 residues. The CDR3 coding sequence is TGTGCCACCAGTGATTTGTCAGGGGGGAACACCGGGGAGCTGTTTTTT. This sequence encodes CATSDLSGGNTGELFF.

This chain uses TRBV5-4 with TRBJ1-1; TRBD1 matches 12 bases. The CDR3 length is 17 residues. V trimming: 4 bases; J trimming: 1 base; junction bases outside the gene matches: 8. CDR1 SGHNT and CDR2 YYREEE come from the germline V gene (reference sequence). This CDR3 is CASSPEGQGAWNTEAFF. The DNA of the CDR3 is TGTGCCAGCAGCCCGGAGGGACAGGGGGCGTGGAACACTGAAGCTTTCTTT.

The chain carries TRBV6-6 and TRBJ1-3, with D unclear. The germline gives CDR1 MNHNY, CDR2 SVGAGI (reference sequence). The ends were cut back, 0 bases at V and 4 bases at J, with 4 bases in the middle. The CDR3 runs to 13 residues. This chain's CDR3 is CASSYSEGNTIYF. The CDR3 DNA sequence: TGTGCCAGCAGTTACTCGGAGGGAAACACCATATATTTT.

The CDR3 sequence: CATSDPPGQGYEQYF. CDR3 coding DNA: TGTGCCACCAGTGACCCTCCGGGACAGGGGTACGAGCAGTACTTC. The chain combines TRBV24-1 with TRBJ2-7; 10 bases are a match to TRBD1. Germline V lookup: CDR1 KGHDR, CDR2 SFDVKD. V gave up 4 bases and J gave up 4 bases; unmatched junction bases: 6. The CDR3 extends over 15 amino acids.

The chain links TRBV24-1 to TRBJ2-5, with TRBD2 matching over 9 bases. This CDR3 contains 15 residues. V lost 4 bases, J lost 11 bases, and 13 bases stayed unmatched. Per germline, CDR1 KGHDR and CDR2 SFDVKD. The CDR3 spells CATSDIMNSGSIQYF. The CDR3 DNA reads as TGTGCCACCAGTGACATAATGAATAGCGGGAGTATTCAGTACTTC.

The chain carries TRBV24-1 and TRBJ1-5, with unresolved D. In germline, CDR1 is KGHDR, CDR2 SFDVKD. Trimming took off 4 bases at V and 4 bases at J, with 10 bases between the two ends. CDR3 length: 14 residues. The CDR3: CATSDGYRNQPQHF. CDR3 sequence (DNA): TGTGCCACCAGTGACGGGTACCGGAATCAGCCCCAGCATTTT.

The rearrangement links TRBV28 to TRBJ2-7; 10 positions agree with TRBD2. The CDR3 spans 15 residues. The V segment lost 8 bases and the J segment 2 bases; nucleotides outside the gene matches: 9. In germline, CDR1 is MDHEN, CDR2 SYDVKM. The CDR3 reads CASGPWTSGAYEQYF. The CDR3, as DNA: TGTGCCAGCGGACCATGGACTAGCGGAGCCTACGAGCAGTACTTC. Full variable domain (remainder filled in from reference TRBV28 and TRBJ2-7): DVKVTQSSRYLVKRTGEKVFLECVQDMDHENMFWYRQDPGLGLRLIYFSYDVKMKEKGDIPEGYSVSREKKERFSLILESASTNQTSMYLCASGPWTSGAYEQYFGPGTRLTVT.

V and J are TRBV5-6 and TRBJ2-3, with TRBD1 matching over 8 bases. Germline trimming cut 4 bases from V and 14 bases from J; bases unmatched to any gene: 12. The CDR3 contains 13 residues. Germline V CDR1 and CDR2: SGHDT, YYEEEE. In DNA, the CDR3 is TGTGCCAGCAGCCTGACCGACGGGACAGGCTGGTATTTT. Translation gives CASSLTDGTGWYF. Supplemented by reference TRBV5-6 and TRBJ2-3, the full variable domain reads DAGVTQSPTHLIKTRGQQVTLRCSPKSGHDTVSWYQQALGQGPQFIFQYYEEEERQRGNFPDRFSGHQFPNYSSELNVNALLLGDSALYLCASSLTDGTGWYFGPGTRLTVL.

The V and J genes are TRBV7-2 and TRBJ2-7; 7 bases are shared with TRBD2. CDR1 and CDR2 from the germline V gene are SGHTA and FQGNSA. The trim removed 1 base at V and 2 bases at J, leaving 8 bases unmatched. This CDR3 spans 16 amino acids. The CDR3 here is CASSLGGPSGAYEQYF. For the CDR3, the DNA is TGTGCCAGCAGCTTAGGGGGCCCCAGCGGGGCCTACGAGCAGTACTTC.

In its sample, this clone was seen a few times. The chain employs TRBV7-2 and TRBJ2-7, with 14 bases lining up with TRBD2. V lost 2 bases, J lost 9 bases, and 6 bases stayed unmatched. There are 15 residues in the CDR3. The germline V gene encodes CDR1 SGHTA and CDR2 FQGNSA. CDR3 sequence (DNA): TGTGCCAGCAGCTTACCTGGGACTAGCGGGAGAATGCAGTACTTC. Encoded protein: CASSLPGTSGRMQYF.

The V gene is TRBV5-1, the J gene TRBJ2-7; D is unresolved. V shed 5 bases and J shed 2 bases, with 17 bases lying between them. CDR3 length: 15 residues. Germline-derived CDR1 and CDR2 are SGHRS and YFSETQ. CDR3 DNA sequence: TGCGCCAGCAGTTTCTCCGGCCTTAGCACCTACGAGCAGTACTTC. Amino acids: CASSFSGLSTYEQYF.

The chain combines TRBV19 with TRBJ1-6; TRBD1 is a possible D gene (5 bases). CDR1 is LNHDA and CDR2 is SQIVND in the germline V gene (reference sequence). V was cut by 6 bases and J by 0 bases, with 12 bases left in between. CDR3 length equals 16 residues. CDR3 nucleotide sequence: TGTGCCAGTAGGCAACAGGACTACTCCTATAATTCACCCCTCCACTTT. It codes for CASRQQDYSYNSPLHF.

The genes are TRBV6-6 and TRBJ1-1; D call uncertain. The CDR3 loop spans 14 amino acids. Trimming took 2 bases from V and 11 from J, leaving 18 bases between them. The germline V gene encodes CDR1 MNHNY and CDR2 SVGAGI (reference sequence). The CDR3 DNA reads as TGTGCCAGCAGTTACGCAGGCCGCGAGTCGGTTGCTTTCTTT. Translated: CASSYAGRESVAFF.

V is TRBV10-3 and J is TRBJ1-2; 8 nucleotides align to TRBD1. This CDR3 is built from 16 residues. Germline CDR1 is ENHRY and CDR2 is SYGVKD. The trim removed 6 bases at V and 1 base at J, leaving 10 bases unmatched. The CDR3 spells CAISFSGTGYNYGYTF. As DNA, the CDR3 is TGTGCCATCAGCTTTTCCGGGACAGGCTATAACTATGGCTACACCTTC.

The V gene is TRBV15, the J gene TRBJ2-5; D is undetermined. Trimming left V 0 bases short and J 1 base short, with 9 bases between. Looked up from germline, CDR1 is LNHNV and CDR2 is YYDKDF (reference sequence). The CDR3 extends over 15 amino acids. The CDR3 region has the DNA TGTGCCACCAGCAGAGAACCGATTAGCCAAGAGACCCAGTACTTC. Translated, it gives CATSREPISQETQYF. The variable domain in full, with the rest retrieved from reference TRBV15 and TRBJ2-5, is DAMVIQNPRYQVTQFGKPVTLSCSQTLNHNVMYWYQQKSSQAPKLLFHYYDKDFNNEADTPDNFQSRRPNTSFCFLDIRSPGLGDTAMYLCATSREPISQETQYFGPGTRLLVL.

The rearrangement joins TRBV2 to TRBJ1-3, with D possibly TRBD1 on 5 matching bases. Trimming removed 8 bases from V and 4 bases from J, with 18 bases in between. The CDR3 extends over 15 amino acids. Germline V gene lookup returns CDR1 SNHLY and CDR2 FYNNEI. The CDR3, as DNA: TGTGCCAGCGCGGGGGACCCGGCGGAGGGAAACACCATATATTTT. Translated, it gives CASAGDPAEGNTIYF. Full variable domain (outside the CDR3, taken from reference TRBV2 and TRBJ1-3): EPEVTQTPSHQVTQMGQEVILRCVPISNHLYFYWYRQILGQKVEFLVSFYNNEISEKSEIFDDQFSVERPDGSNFTLKIRSTKLEDSAMYFCASAGDPAEGNTIYFGEGSWLTVV.

This chain links TRBV19 with TRBJ2-7; 10 positions match TRBD2. The germline V gene encodes CDR1 LNHDA and CDR2 SQIVND (reference sequence). The CDR3 length is 15 residues. The trim removed 0 bases at V and 4 bases at J, leaving 3 bases unmatched. In nucleotides, the CDR3 is TGTGCCAGTAGTATAGAGGCTAGCGGGAGTTACGAGCAGTACTTC. Protein sequence: CASSIEASGSYEQYF.

The chain uses TRBV2 and TRBJ2-1, with TRBD2 identical over 12 bases. This CDR3 spans 15 amino acids. Germline V gives CDR1 SNHLY, CDR2 FYNNEI. The V and J ends lost 6 bases and 6 bases, in that order; junction bases with no gene match: 6. The CDR3 DNA is TGTGCCAGCAGCAGACTAGCGGGAGTACCCAATGAGCAGTTCTTC. It is translated as CASSRLAGVPNEQFF.

The gene calls are TRBV19 and TRBJ1-5; no clear D gene. Per germline, CDR1 LNHDA and CDR2 SQIVND (reference sequence). V gave up 3 bases and J gave up 7 bases, with 10 bases separating them. This CDR3 has 13 residues. CDR3 protein: CASSIEGLQPQHF. CDR3 DNA sequence: TGTGCCAGTAGTATTGAGGGTTTGCAGCCCCAGCATTTT.

V gene TRBV6-5 combines with J gene TRBJ2-1; a weak D match, TRBD1 (5 bases). V lost 2 bases and J 6 bases, leaving 14 bases between the germline ends. The CDR3 consists of 15 residues. CDR1 is MNHEY, CDR2 SVGAGI, per germline. The CDR3 reads CASSYGQGSINEQFF. CDR3 DNA: TGTGCCAGCAGTTACGGGCAGGGTAGTATCAATGAGCAGTTCTTC.